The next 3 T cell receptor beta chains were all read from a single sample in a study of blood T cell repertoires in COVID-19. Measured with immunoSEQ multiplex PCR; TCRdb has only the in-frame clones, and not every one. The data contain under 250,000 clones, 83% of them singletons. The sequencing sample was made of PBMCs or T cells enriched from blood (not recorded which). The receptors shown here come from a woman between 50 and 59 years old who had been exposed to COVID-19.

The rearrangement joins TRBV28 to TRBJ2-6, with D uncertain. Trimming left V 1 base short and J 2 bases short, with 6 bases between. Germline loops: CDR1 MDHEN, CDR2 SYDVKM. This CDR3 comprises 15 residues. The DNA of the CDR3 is TGTGCCAGCAGTTTATCGCGCGCTGGGGCCAACGTCCTGACTTTC. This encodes CASSLSRAGANVLTF.

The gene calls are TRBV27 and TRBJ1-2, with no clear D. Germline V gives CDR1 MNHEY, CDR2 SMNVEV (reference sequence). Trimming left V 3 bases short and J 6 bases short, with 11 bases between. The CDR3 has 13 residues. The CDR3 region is CASSFPEGDGYTF. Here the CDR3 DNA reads TGTGCCAGCAGTTTCCCGGAGGGCGATGGCTACACCTTC.

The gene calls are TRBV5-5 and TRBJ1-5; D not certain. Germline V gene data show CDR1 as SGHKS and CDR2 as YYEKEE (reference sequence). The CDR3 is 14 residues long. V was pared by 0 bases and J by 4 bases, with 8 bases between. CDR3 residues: CASSLAGVNQPQHF. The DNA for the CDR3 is TGTGCCAGCAGCTTGGCCGGGGTGAATCAGCCCCAGCATTTT.